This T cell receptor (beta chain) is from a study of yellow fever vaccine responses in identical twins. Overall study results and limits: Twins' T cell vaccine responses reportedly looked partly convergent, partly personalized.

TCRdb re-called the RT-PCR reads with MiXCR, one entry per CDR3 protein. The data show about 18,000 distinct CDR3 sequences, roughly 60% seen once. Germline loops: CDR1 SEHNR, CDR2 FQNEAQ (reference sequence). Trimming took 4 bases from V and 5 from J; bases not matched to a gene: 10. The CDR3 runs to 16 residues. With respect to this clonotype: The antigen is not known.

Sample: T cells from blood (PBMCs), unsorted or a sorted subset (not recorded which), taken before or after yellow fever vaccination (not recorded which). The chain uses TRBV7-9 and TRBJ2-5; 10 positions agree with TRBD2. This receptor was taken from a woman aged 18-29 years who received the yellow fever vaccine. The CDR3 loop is CASSSLQRAGGETQYF. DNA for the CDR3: TGTGCCAGCAGCTCACTCCAACGAGCGGGGGGGGAGACCCAGTACTTC.